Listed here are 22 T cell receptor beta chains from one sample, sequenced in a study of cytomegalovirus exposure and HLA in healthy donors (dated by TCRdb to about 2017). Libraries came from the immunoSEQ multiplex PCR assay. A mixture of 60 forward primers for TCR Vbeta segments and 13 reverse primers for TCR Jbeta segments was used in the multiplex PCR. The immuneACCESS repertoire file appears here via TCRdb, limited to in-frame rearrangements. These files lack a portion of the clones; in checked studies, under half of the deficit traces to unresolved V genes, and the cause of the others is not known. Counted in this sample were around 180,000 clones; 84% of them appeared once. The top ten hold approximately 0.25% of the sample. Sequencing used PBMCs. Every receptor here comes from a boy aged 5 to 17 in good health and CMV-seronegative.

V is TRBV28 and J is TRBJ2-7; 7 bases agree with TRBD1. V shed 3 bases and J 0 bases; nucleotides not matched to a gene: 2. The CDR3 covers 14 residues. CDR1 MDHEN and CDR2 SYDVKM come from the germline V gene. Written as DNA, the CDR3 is TGTGCCAGCAGTTTCAGGGGGAGCTCCTACGAGCAGTACTTC. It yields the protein CASSFRGSSYEQYF.

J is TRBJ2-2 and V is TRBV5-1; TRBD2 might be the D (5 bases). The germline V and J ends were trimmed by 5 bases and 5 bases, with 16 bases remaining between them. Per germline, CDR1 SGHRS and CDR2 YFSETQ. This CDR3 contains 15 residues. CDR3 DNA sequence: TGCGCCAGCAGATATACTAGAGTGTTTACCGGGGAGCTGTTTTTT. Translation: CASRYTRVFTGELFF.

CDR3 protein: CASSLARTGEETQYF. CDR3 bases: TGTGCCAGCAGCTTAGCCAGGACAGGGGAAGAGACCCAGTACTTC. The chain uses TRBV7-9 and TRBJ2-5; TRBD1 aligns across 9 bases. Germline V lookup: CDR1 SEHNR, CDR2 FQNEAQ (reference sequence). Germline trimming cut 0 bases from V and 3 bases from J; bases unmatched to any gene: 2. The CDR3 consists of 15 residues.

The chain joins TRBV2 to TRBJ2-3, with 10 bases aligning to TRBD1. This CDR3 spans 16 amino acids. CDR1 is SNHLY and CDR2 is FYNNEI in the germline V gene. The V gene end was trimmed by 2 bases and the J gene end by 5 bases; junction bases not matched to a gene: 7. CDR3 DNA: TGTGCCAGCAGTGAATCCGGGACAGGGGCCGGAGATACGCAGTATTTT. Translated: CASSESGTGAGDTQYF.

CDR3 region: CASSPTPRTAYNSPLHF. CDR3 DNA sequence: TGTGCCAGCAGCCCCACACCCCGGACAGCCTATAATTCACCCCTCCACTTT. The J gene is TRBJ1-6, the V gene TRBV27; maybe TRBD1 (6 bases). V dropped 6 bases and J dropped 2 bases, with 17 bases sitting between them. Germline loops: CDR1 MNHEY, CDR2 SMNVEV (reference sequence). The CDR3 runs 17 residues.

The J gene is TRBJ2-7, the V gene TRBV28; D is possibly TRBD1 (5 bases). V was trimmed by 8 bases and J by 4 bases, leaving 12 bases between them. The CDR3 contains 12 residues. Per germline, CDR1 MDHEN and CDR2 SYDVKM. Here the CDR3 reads CASQGSPYEQYF. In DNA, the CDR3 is TGTGCCAGCCAGGGATCCCCTTACGAGCAGTACTTC.

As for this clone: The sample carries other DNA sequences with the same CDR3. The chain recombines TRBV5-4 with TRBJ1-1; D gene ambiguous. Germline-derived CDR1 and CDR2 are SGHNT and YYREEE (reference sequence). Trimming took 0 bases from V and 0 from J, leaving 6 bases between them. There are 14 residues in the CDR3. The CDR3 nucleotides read TGTGCCAGCAGCTTGGGAGGCATGAACACTGAAGCTTTCTTT. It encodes CASSLGGMNTEAFF. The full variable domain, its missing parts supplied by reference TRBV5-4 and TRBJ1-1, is ETGVTQSPTHLIKTRGQQVTLRCSSQSGHNTVSWYQQALGQGPQFIFQYYREEENGRGNFPPRFSGLQFPNYSSELNVNALELDDSALYLCASSLGGMNTEAFFGQGTRLTVV.

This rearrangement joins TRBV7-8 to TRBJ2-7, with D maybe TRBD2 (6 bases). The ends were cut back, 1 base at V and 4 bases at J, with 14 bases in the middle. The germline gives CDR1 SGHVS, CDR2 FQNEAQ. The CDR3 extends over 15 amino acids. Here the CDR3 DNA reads TGTGCCAGCAGCTTAGGGCGGGTGGGAGGATACGAGCAGTACTTC. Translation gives CASSLGRVGGYEQYF.

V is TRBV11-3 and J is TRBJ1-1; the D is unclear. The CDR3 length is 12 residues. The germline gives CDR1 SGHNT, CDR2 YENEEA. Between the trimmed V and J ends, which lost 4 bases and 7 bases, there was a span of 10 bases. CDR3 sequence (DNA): TGTGCCAGCAGCTCAGGACTCGGTGAAGCTTTCTTT. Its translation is CASSSGLGEAFF.

CDR3 region: CASSRRPTTGETQYF. As DNA, the CDR3 is TGCGCCAGCAGCCGCCGACCTACTACTGGAGAGACCCAGTACTTC. The chain combines TRBV5-1 with TRBJ2-5; unclear D gene. CDR1 is SGHRS and CDR2 is YFSETQ in the germline V gene. Trimming removed 4 bases from V and 4 bases from J, with 17 bases in between. The CDR3 spans 15 residues.

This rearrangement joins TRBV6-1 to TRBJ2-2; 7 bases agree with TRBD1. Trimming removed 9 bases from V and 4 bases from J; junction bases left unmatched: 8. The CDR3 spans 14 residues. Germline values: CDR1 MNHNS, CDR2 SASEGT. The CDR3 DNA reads TGTGCCAGTTTACAGGGGTCGCGCACCGGGGAGCTGTTTTTT. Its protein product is CASLQGSRTGELFF.

CDR3 DNA: TGTGCCAGCAGCCGCTCTAGAGAGGCCTCCTACGAGCAGTACTTC. Amino acids: CASSRSREASYEQYF. The chain employs TRBV7-9 and TRBJ2-7; D is ambiguous. Trimming removed 5 bases at V and 0 bases at J, with 14 bases between. This CDR3 contains 15 residues. Germline V gene data show CDR1 as SEHNR and CDR2 as FQNEAQ (reference sequence).

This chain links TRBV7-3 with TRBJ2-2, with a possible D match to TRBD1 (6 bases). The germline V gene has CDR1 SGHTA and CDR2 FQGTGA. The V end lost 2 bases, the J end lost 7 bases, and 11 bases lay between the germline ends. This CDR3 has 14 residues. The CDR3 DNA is TGTGCCAGCAGCTTATCAGGGGCCGGCGGGGAGCTGTTTTTT. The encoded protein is CASSLSGAGGELFF.

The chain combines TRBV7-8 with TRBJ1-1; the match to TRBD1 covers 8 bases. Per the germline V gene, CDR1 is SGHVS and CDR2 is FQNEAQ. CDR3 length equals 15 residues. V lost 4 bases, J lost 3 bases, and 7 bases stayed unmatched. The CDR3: CASSSLRGPDTEAFF. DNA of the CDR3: TGTGCCAGCAGCTCCCTCAGGGGGCCGGACACTGAAGCTTTCTTT.

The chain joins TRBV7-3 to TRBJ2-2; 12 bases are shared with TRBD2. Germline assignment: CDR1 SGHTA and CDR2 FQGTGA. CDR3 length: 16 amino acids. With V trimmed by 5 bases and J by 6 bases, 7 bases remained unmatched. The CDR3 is CASSTTSGGPSGELFF. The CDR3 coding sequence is TGTGCCAGCAGCACGACTAGCGGGGGCCCGTCCGGGGAGCTGTTTTTT.

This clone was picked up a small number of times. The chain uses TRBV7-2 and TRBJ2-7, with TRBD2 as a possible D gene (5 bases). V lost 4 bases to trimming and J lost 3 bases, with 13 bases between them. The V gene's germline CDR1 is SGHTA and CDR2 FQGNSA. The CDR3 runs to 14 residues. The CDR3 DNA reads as TGTGCCAGCAGCTCCTACGGGAAGATCTACGAGCAGTACTTC. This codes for CASSSYGKIYEQYF.

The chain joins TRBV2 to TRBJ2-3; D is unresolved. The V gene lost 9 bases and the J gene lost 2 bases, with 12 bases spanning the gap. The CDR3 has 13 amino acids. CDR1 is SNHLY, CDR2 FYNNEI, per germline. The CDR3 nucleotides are TGTGCCAGTTCCCGGGTCTACACAGATACGCAGTATTTT. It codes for CASSRVYTDTQYF.

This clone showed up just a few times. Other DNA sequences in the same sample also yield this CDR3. Here the CDR3 DNA reads TGTGCCAGCAGTTACTCGACAGGGGGCTATGGCTACACCTTC. Protein: CASSYSTGGYGYTF. The gene calls are TRBV6-5 and TRBJ1-2; 9 nucleotides match TRBD1. Germline V gene sequence: CDR1 MNHEY, CDR2 SVGAGI. V was clipped by 0 bases and J by 4 bases; unmatched bases: 0. The CDR3 loop spans 14 amino acids.

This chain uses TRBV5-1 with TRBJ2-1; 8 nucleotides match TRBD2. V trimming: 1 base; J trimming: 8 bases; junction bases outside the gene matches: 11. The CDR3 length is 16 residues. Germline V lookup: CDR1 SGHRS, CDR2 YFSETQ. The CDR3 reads CASSLPPRTSTHEQFF. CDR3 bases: TGCGCCAGCAGCTTGCCCCCTAGGACTAGCACCCATGAGCAGTTCTTC.

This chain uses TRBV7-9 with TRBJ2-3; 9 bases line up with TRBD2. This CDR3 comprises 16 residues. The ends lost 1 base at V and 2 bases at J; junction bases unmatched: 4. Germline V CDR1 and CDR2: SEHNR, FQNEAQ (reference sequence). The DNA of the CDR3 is TGTGCCAGCAGCTTAGGACTAGCGGAAAACACAGATACGCAGTATTTT. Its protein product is CASSLGLAENTDTQYF.

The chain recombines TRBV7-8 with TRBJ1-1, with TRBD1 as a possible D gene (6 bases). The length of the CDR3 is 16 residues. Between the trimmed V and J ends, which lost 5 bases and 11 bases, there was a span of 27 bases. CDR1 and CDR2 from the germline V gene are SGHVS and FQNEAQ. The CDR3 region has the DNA TGTGCCAGCAGCGAGCGTACAGGGAACGGGCGTGTTGCGGCTTTCTTT. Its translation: CASSERTGNGRVAAFF.

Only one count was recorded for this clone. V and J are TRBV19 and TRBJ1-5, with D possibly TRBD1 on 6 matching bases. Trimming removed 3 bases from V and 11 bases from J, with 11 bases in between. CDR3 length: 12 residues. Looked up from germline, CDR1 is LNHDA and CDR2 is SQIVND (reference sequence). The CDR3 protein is CASSIYREAQHF. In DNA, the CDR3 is TGTGCCAGTAGTATCTACAGGGAAGCCCAGCATTTT.